One and the same sample provided the 23 T cell receptor beta chains below, sequenced in a study of beta chain features in type 1 diabetes. Expressed TCRB transcripts were sequenced because the isolated RNA had all been reverse transcribed beforehand. Produced via immunoSEQ multiplex PCR; TCRdb's table is partial and in-frame only. The data show about 290,000 clones, under 8.5% seen once. The specimen sequenced was central memory CD4+ T cells from blood. The receptors come from a woman in her late teens or twenties in good health.

The chain recombines TRBV4-2 with TRBJ2-4, with TRBD2 as a possible D gene (6 bases). The V gene lost 0 bases and the J gene lost 0 bases, with 15 bases spanning the gap. Germline V lookup: CDR1 LGHNA, CDR2 YNFKEQ. This CDR3 region has 18 residues. The CDR3 DNA follows: TGTGCCAGCAGCCAAGATAGGGGCGGGGTTGGAGCCAAAAACATTCAGTACTTC. It encodes CASSQDRGGVGAKNIQYF.

There are a few counts of this clone. The genes are TRBV7-2 and TRBJ2-3; D unresolved. This CDR3 has 14 residues. Looked up from germline, CDR1 is SGHTA and CDR2 is FQGNSA. Trimming left V 4 bases short and J 5 bases short, with 13 bases between. The CDR3 region is CASSSGLNRDTQYF. Written as DNA, the CDR3 is TGTGCCAGCAGCTCCGGCCTAAACCGAGATACGCAGTATTTT. The full variable domain, completed using reference TRBV7-2 and TRBJ2-3, is GAGVSQSPSNKVTEKGKDVELRCDPISGHTALYWYRQSLGQGLEFLIYFQGNSAPDKSGLPSDRFSAERTGGSVSTLTIQRTQQEDSAVYLCASSSGLNRDTQYFGPGTRLTVL.

The chain couples TRBV7-2 to TRBJ2-1; the match to TRBD1 covers 7 bases. Germline trimming cut 2 bases from V and 13 bases from J; bases unmatched to any gene: 8. Germline assignment: CDR1 SGHTA and CDR2 FQGNSA. The CDR3 spans 13 residues. The CDR3 sequence: CASSLPPGTAQFF. The DNA of the CDR3 is TGTGCCAGCAGCTTACCCCCCGGGACAGCACAGTTCTTC.

This clone was recorded many times. This rearrangement joins TRBV28 to TRBJ1-5; possibly TRBD1 for D (5 bases). The V and J ends lost 8 bases and 7 bases respectively, with 15 bases between them. CDR3 size: 13 residues. Per the germline V gene, CDR1 is MDHEN and CDR2 is SYDVKM. CDR3 DNA sequence: TGTGCCAGCCGGGACCCGGTGGGGCAGCCCCAGCATTTT. Protein: CASRDPVGQPQHF.

The CDR3 sequence is CASSPAHQETQYF. CDR3 bases: TGTGCCAGCTCACCAGCACACCAAGAGACCCAGTACTTC. The V call is TRBV18, the J call TRBJ2-5, with no clear D. Germline-derived CDR1 and CDR2 are KGHSH and LQKENI. The ends were cut back, 2 bases at V and 0 bases at J, with 4 bases in the middle. CDR3 length: 13 residues.

The rearrangement joins TRBV5-6 to TRBJ2-1, with no clear D. This CDR3 has 12 residues. Germline CDR1 is SGHDT and CDR2 is YYEEEE. Deletions cut 1 base from V and 6 bases from J, with 5 bases between. This chain's CDR3 is CASSLTTNEQFF. The CDR3 DNA follows: TGTGCCAGCAGCTTGACTACCAATGAGCAGTTCTTC.

The chain carries TRBV5-4 and TRBJ2-2; 11 nucleotides match TRBD2. Trimming at V came to 5 bases and at J to 6 bases, leaving 12 bases not matched to a gene. This CDR3 region has 17 residues. The germline V gene has CDR1 SGHNT and CDR2 YYREEE (reference sequence). Here the CDR3 reads CASSRTLAGGLSGELFF. CDR3 bases: TGTGCCAGCAGTCGGACGCTAGCGGGGGGACTTTCCGGGGAGCTGTTTTTT.

In its sample, this clone was seen a few times. This chain joins TRBV25-1 and TRBJ2-7; D might be TRBD2 (6 bases). Trimming shortened V by 6 bases and J by 3 bases, and 27 bases separated the two germline ends. Germline V lookup: CDR1 MGHDK, CDR2 SYGVNS. CDR3 size: 18 residues. DNA of the CDR3: TGTGCCAGCAGGGAGAAGCAGGGCGGGATCACCCTATTCTACGAGCAGTACGTC. This encodes CASREKQGGITLFYEQYV.

At least ten counts were recorded for this clone. The chain joins TRBV5-1 to TRBJ1-2, with D unresolved. Germline CDR1 SGHRS, CDR2 YFSETQ. Between the trimmed V and J ends, which lost 0 bases and 10 bases, there was a span of 13 bases. The CDR3 covers 13 residues. The CDR3 sequence is CASSLEGRRDYTF. Here the CDR3 DNA reads TGCGCCAGCAGCTTGGAAGGGCGGAGAGACTACACCTTC.

This clone was seen a few times. V usage is TRBV5-4 and J usage is TRBJ1-5, with D unclear. Germline CDR1 reads SGHNT; CDR2 reads YYREEE (reference sequence). V was pared by 4 bases and J by 8 bases, with 7 bases between. The CDR3 sequence is 11 residues long. CDR3 nucleotides: TGTGCCAGCAGCCAAACCAAGCCCCAGCATTTT. It is translated as CASSQTKPQHF. Filled out from reference TRBV5-4 and TRBJ1-5, the complete variable domain reads ETGVTQSPTHLIKTRGQQVTLRCSSQSGHNTVSWYQQALGQGPQFIFQYYREEENGRGNFPPRFSGLQFPNYSSELNVNALELDDSALYLCASSQTKPQHFGDGTRLSIL.

On this clone itself: This likely stems from a read error, as it lies one base from a far larger clone. V usage is TRBV30 and J usage is TRBJ2-5, with D perhaps matching TRBD1 or TRBD2 (5 bases each). The V end lost 8 bases, the J end lost 1 base, and 20 bases lay between the germline ends. Germline V gene lookup returns CDR1 GTSNPN and CDR2 SVGIG (reference sequence). The CDR3 extends over 15 amino acids. Here the CDR3 reads CAAGLGTVLQETQYF. The DNA for the CDR3 is TGTGCCGCTGGTCTGGGGACGGTGCTCCAAGAGACCCAGTACTTC.

This clone was observed at least ten times. The V gene is TRBV9, the J gene TRBJ1-1; 8 positions agree with TRBD1. V was pared by 3 bases and J by 5 bases, with 9 bases of the junction left unmatched. Germline CDR1 reads SGDLS; CDR2 reads YYNGEE. The CDR3 has 15 amino acids. The CDR3 DNA follows: TGTGCCAGCAGCGGACTAGGGGGACAGGAGACTGAAGCTTTCTTT. Its protein is CASSGLGGQETEAFF.

There are a few counts of this clone. CDR3 protein: CASSLPPGDTQYF. The CDR3 DNA reads as TGTGCCAGCAGCTTACCCCCGGGGGATACGCAGTATTTT. The chain carries TRBV7-9 and TRBJ2-3, with D perhaps TRBD2 (5 bases). Trimming shortened V by 2 bases and J by 6 bases, and 9 bases separated the two germline ends. This CDR3 is built from 13 residues. Germline values: CDR1 SEHNR, CDR2 FQNEAQ (reference sequence).

V gene TRBV18 combines with J gene TRBJ1-1; weak D call: TRBD1 (5 bases). This CDR3 contains 15 residues. V was cut by 4 bases and J by 0 bases, with 12 bases left in between. Germline values: CDR1 KGHSH, CDR2 LQKENI. Here the CDR3 DNA reads TGTGCCAGCTCACGGGGCCCAGACATGAACACTGAAGCTTTCTTT. Translating it yields CASSRGPDMNTEAFF.

The J gene is TRBJ2-3, the V gene TRBV4-3; D is possibly TRBD1 or TRBD2 (6 bases each). The V gene's germline CDR1 is LGHNA and CDR2 YSLEER. V dropped 2 bases and J dropped 2 bases, with 14 bases sitting between them. The CDR3 is 16 residues long. The CDR3 is CASSQLGGRATDTQYF. The CDR3 DNA reads TGCGCCAGCAGCCAACTCGGGGGCCGGGCCACAGATACGCAGTATTTT.

The chain employs TRBV6-5 and TRBJ1-1, with TRBD1 as a possible D gene (6 bases). The CDR3 spans 12 residues. Germline CDR1 MNHEY, CDR2 SVGAGI. Trimming cost V 0 bases and J 10 bases, with 9 bases left between them. The CDR3 reads CASSYSGGRAFF. As DNA, the CDR3 is TGTGCCAGCAGTTACTCGGGGGGGCGAGCTTTCTTT.

This clone was seen at least ten times. The chain links TRBV15 to TRBJ2-3, with 8 nucleotides matching TRBD1. CDR1 and CDR2 (germline): LNHNV, YYDKDF (reference sequence). The junction had 6 bases not matched to a gene; V was cut back by 3 bases and J by 4 bases. The CDR3 has 15 amino acids. The CDR3 bases are TGTGCCACCAGCAGGAGGACAGGGCAAGCAGATACGCAGTATTTT. It is translated as CATSRRTGQADTQYF.

Note on this clone: Other DNA sequences of this sample code for an identical CDR3. The gene calls are TRBV9 and TRBJ2-5; tentative D call: TRBD1 (5 bases). From germline, CDR1 is SGDLS and CDR2 YYNGEE. The CDR3 has 13 residues. V lost 2 bases and J lost 5, with 10 bases in between. The CDR3 sequence: CASSVQGRETQYF. CDR3 nucleotides: TGTGCCAGCAGCGTTCAGGGAAGGGAGACCCAGTACTTC.

The chain is built from TRBV29-1 and TRBJ2-1; 12 nucleotides line up with TRBD2. Germline V lookup: CDR1 SQVTM, CDR2 ANQGSEA. The CDR3 consists of 15 residues. The junction had 6 bases not matched to a gene; V was cut back by 5 bases and J by 4 bases. CDR3 in amino acids: CSVPRTSGAYNEQFF. For the CDR3, the DNA is TGCAGCGTTCCCCGGACTAGCGGGGCATACAATGAGCAGTTCTTC.

This clone has only a few counts. V is TRBV2 and J is TRBJ2-2; unclear D gene. Germline values: CDR1 SNHLY, CDR2 FYNNEI. The V end was cut by 7 bases, the J end by 6 bases, with 15 bases between. The CDR3 extends over 14 amino acids. Here the CDR3 reads CASTLNWPPGELFF. The CDR3 region has the DNA TGTGCCAGCACCCTCAATTGGCCCCCCGGGGAGCTGTTTTTT. The variable domain in full, with the rest retrieved from reference TRBV2 and TRBJ2-2, is EPEVTQTPSHQVTQMGQEVILRCVPISNHLYFYWYRQILGQKVEFLVSFYNNEISEKSEIFDDQFSVERPDGSNFTLKIRSTKLEDSAMYFCASTLNWPPGELFFGEGSRLTVL.

This sequence joins TRBV2 and TRBJ2-5, with 9 bases fitting TRBD2. The CDR3 sequence is 18 residues long. J lost 2 bases, V lost 6 bases, and 16 bases had no gene match. Germline CDR1 reads SNHLY; CDR2 reads FYNNEI. CDR3: CASSSTSRLAATQETQYF. The CDR3 DNA reads as TGTGCCAGCAGCTCGACCTCAAGACTAGCGGCCACTCAAGAGACCCAGTACTTC.

This clone has more than one count but fewer than ten. The rearrangement uses TRBV7-8 and TRBJ1-5, with no clear D. The germline V and J ends were trimmed by 1 base and 4 bases, with 11 bases remaining between them. Germline values: CDR1 SGHVS, CDR2 FQNEAQ. CDR3 size: 15 residues. CDR3 residues: CASSLVDSGNQPQHF. Written as DNA, the CDR3 is TGTGCCAGCAGCTTAGTAGACTCAGGAAATCAGCCCCAGCATTTT.

This clone was seen more than once but under ten times. The V and J genes are TRBV5-4 and TRBJ2-7, with 7 nucleotides matching TRBD1. Germline loops: CDR1 SGHNT, CDR2 YYREEE (reference sequence). Trimming removed 4 bases from V and 3 bases from J; junction bases left unmatched: 10. This CDR3 contains 15 residues. CDR3 in amino acids: CASSHQRYRGYEQYV. DNA of the CDR3: TGTGCCAGCAGCCATCAACGTTACAGGGGCTACGAGCAGTACGTC.